This is a list of T cell receptor beta chains from one sample in a study of human T cells and chemical hapten exposure. TCRdb redid the calling of the RACE reads with MiXCR, one entry per CDR3 protein. The sample has approximately 350,000 distinct CDR3 sequences, under 9% seen once. Source: whole blood, taken in connection with sensitization to the hapten diphenylcyclopropenone (DPC). The receptors shown here come from a woman aged 18-29 years with alopecia areata. Some clones in this sample may be carry-over from other donors' samples. Both conserved end residues are part of each CDR3. The order of the fields is CDR3 protein, CDR3 DNA, V gene, D gene, J gene, clone size. D genes are given only for firm matches. Some rows mark clone size as missing; the rest say once, few, many or name a class of expanded clone.

CDR3 protein: CSARDSRGNLDTQYF
CDR3 DNA: TGCAGTGCTAGAGACTCGCGGGGCAACCTGGATACGCAGTATTTT
V gene: TRBV20-1
D gene: -
J gene: TRBJ2-3
clone size: few

CDR3 protein: CASSPGRELVAGELFF
CDR3 DNA: TGTGCCAGCAGCCCTGGACGGGAACTTGTAGCCGGGGAGCTGTTTTTT
V gene: TRBV12-3/TRBV12-4
D gene: -
J gene: TRBJ2-2
clone size: -

CDR3 protein: CASSQWDSSTDTQYF
CDR3 DNA: TGCGCCAGCAGCCAATGGGACAGTAGCACAGATACGCAGTATTTT
V gene: TRBV4-3
D gene: TRBD1
J gene: TRBJ2-3
clone size: many

CDR3 protein: CASSEGTSGGSGANVLTF
CDR3 DNA: TGTGCCAGCAGTGAGGGGACTAGCGGGGGTTCTGGGGCCAACGTCCTGACTTTC
V gene: TRBV6-1
D gene: TRBD2
J gene: TRBJ2-6
clone size: many

CDR3 protein: CASSLGTGRAFF
CDR3 DNA: TGTGCCAGCAGTTTGGGGACAGGGAGGGCTTTCTTT
V gene: TRBV28
D gene: TRBD1
J gene: TRBJ1-1
clone size: many

CDR3 protein: CASRASATGELFF
CDR3 DNA: TGTGCCAGCAGGGCTAGCGCAACCGGGGAGCTGTTTTTT
V gene: TRBV6-6
D gene: -
J gene: TRBJ2-2
clone size: -

CDR3 protein: CSARRGQTNIQYF
CDR3 DNA: TGCAGTGCTAGACGGGGACAGACAAACATTCAGTACTTC
V gene: TRBV20-1
D gene: TRBD1
J gene: TRBJ2-4
clone size: many

CDR3 protein: CSAPEIQGSYEQYF
CDR3 DNA: TGCAGTGCTCCCGAGATACAGGGGTCCTACGAGCAGTACTTC
V gene: TRBV20-1
D gene: TRBD1
J gene: TRBJ2-7
clone size: few

CDR3 protein: CASSERGGPDTQYF
CDR3 DNA: TGTGCCAGCAGCGAGCGGGGGGGCCCAGATACGCAGTATTTT
V gene: TRBV28
D gene: TRBD2
J gene: TRBJ2-3
clone size: many

CDR3 protein: CSVEVMNLRDTQYF
CDR3 DNA: TGCAGCGTTGAAGTTATGAACCTTCGAGATACGCAGTATTTT
V gene: TRBV29-1
D gene: -
J gene: TRBJ2-3
clone size: few

CDR3 protein: CASSPSPGLESDTQYF
CDR3 DNA: TGTGCCAGCAGCCCTTCCCCGGGACTAGAGTCAGATACGCAGTATTTT
V gene: TRBV9
D gene: TRBD2
J gene: TRBJ2-3
clone size: few

CDR3 protein: CASSLAPGGSQETQYF
CDR3 DNA: TGTGCCAGCAGCTTAGCGCCGGGGGGGTCACAAGAGACCCAGTACTTC
V gene: TRBV7-9
D gene: TRBD2
J gene: TRBJ2-5
clone size: many

CDR3 protein: CASSRTSSAQYF
CDR3 DNA: TGTGCCAGCAGCAGGACTAGTTCGGCGCAGTATTTT
V gene: TRBV6-1
D gene: TRBD2
J gene: TRBJ2-3
clone size: few

CDR3 protein: CASRIPGQRFYEQYF
CDR3 DNA: TGCGCCAGCAGAATTCCGGGACAGCGATTCTACGAGCAGTACTTC
V gene: TRBV5-1
D gene: TRBD1
J gene: TRBJ2-7
clone size: -

CDR3 protein: CASCRVGETQYF
CDR3 DNA: TGTGCCTCCTGCAGGGTTGGGGAGACCCAGTACTTC
V gene: TRBV19
D gene: -
J gene: TRBJ2-5
clone size: -

CDR3 protein: CATCWGSNQPQHF
CDR3 DNA: TGTGCCACCTGTTGGGGGAGCAATCAGCCCCAGCATTTT
V gene: TRBV12-3/TRBV12-4
D gene: -
J gene: TRBJ1-5
clone size: few

CDR3 protein: CASSQARDRSSYGYTF
CDR3 DNA: TGTGCCAGCAGCCAGGCCAGGGACAGGAGCTCCTATGGCTACACCTTC
V gene: TRBV4-2
D gene: TRBD1
J gene: TRBJ1-2
clone size: few

CDR3 protein: CASSYRAGRYEQYF
CDR3 DNA: TGTGCCAGCAGCTATAGAGCCGGGAGATACGAGCAGTACTTC
V gene: TRBV6-1
D gene: -
J gene: TRBJ2-7
clone size: many

CDR3 protein: CASSQTSGGQYEQYF
CDR3 DNA: TGTGCCAGCAGTCAGACTAGCGGGGGCCAATACGAGCAGTACTTC
V gene: TRBV3-1
D gene: TRBD2
J gene: TRBJ2-7
clone size: -

CDR3 protein: CASSRQMGYGNEQFF
CDR3 DNA: TGTGCCAGCAGCCGCCAGATGGGGTATGGTAATGAGCAGTTCTTC
V gene: TRBV6-5
D gene: -
J gene: TRBJ2-1
clone size: -

CDR3 protein: CASSFEAGVSYEQYF
CDR3 DNA: TGTGCCAGCAGTTTTGAGGCGGGGGTATCCTACGAGCAGTACTTC
V gene: TRBV12-3/TRBV12-4
D gene: TRBD2
J gene: TRBJ2-7
clone size: few

CDR3 protein: CASSNCGHQYEQYF
CDR3 DNA: TGTGCCAGCAGCAACTGCGGTCACCAATACGAGCAGTACTTC
V gene: TRBV21-1
D gene: -
J gene: TRBJ2-7
clone size: -

CDR3 protein: CASSQISGGSYNEQFF
CDR3 DNA: TGCGCCAGCAGCCAAATCAGCGGGGGTTCCTACAATGAGCAGTTCTTC
V gene: TRBV4-3
D gene: TRBD2
J gene: TRBJ2-1
clone size: many

CDR3 protein: CASSYSQGGDGYTF
CDR3 DNA: TGTGCCAGCAGTTACTCACAGGGCGGCGATGGCTACACCTTC
V gene: TRBV6-6
D gene: -
J gene: TRBJ1-2
clone size: few

CDR3 protein: CASRQGPRTLNQPQHF
CDR3 DNA: TGTGCCAGCAGACAGGGTCCCCGTACCCTCAATCAGCCCCAGCATTTT
V gene: TRBV6-1
D gene: -
J gene: TRBJ1-5
clone size: -